Below are 26 T cell receptor beta chains sequenced from a single sample in a study of blood T cell repertoires in COVID-19 (dated by TCRdb to the early 2020s). Library generation was performed with the immunoSEQ multiplex PCR assay. As stored in TCRdb, this immuneACCESS dataset retains in-frame rearrangements with V and J assigned. A fraction of the clones does not appear; measured against another copy, unresolved V genes explain less than half of the discrepancy, and the remainder lacks a known reason. The sample has 250,000 to 300,000 clones on record, roughly 86% of them singletons. The ten largest clonotypes hold about 2% of the sample. The sample consisted of PBMCs or T cells enriched from blood (not recorded which). The receptors were sampled from a woman aged 60 to 75 who had recovered from COVID-19.

The V and J genes are TRBV20-1 and TRBJ2-5; a weak D match, TRBD2 (6 bases). Germline V gene lookup returns CDR1 DFQATT and CDR2 SNEGSKA (reference sequence). The CDR3 extends over 11 amino acids. With 3 bases removed from V and 9 bases from J, the gap between germline ends came to 11 bases. The CDR3 coding sequence is TGCAGTGCTAGCCTGGGCGGGGCCCAGTACTTC. This encodes CSASLGGAQYF.

This CDR3 is CASSPAGVNGELFF. Written as DNA, the CDR3 is TGTGCCAGCTCACCAGCGGGGGTTAACGGGGAGCTGTTTTTT. This chain uses TRBV18 with TRBJ2-2, with 7 bases that match TRBD2. Germline CDR1 and CDR2: KGHSH and LQKENI. V lost 2 bases and J lost 7; bases outside the gene matches: 4. The CDR3 contains 14 residues.

This clone was recorded only once. The chain combines TRBV9 with TRBJ1-3; perhaps TRBD1 as D (5 bases). CDR3 size: 16 residues. V lost 3 bases and J 4 bases, leaving 17 bases between the germline ends. Per the germline V gene, CDR1 is SGDLS and CDR2 is YYNGEE. The CDR3: CASSDQDISGGNTIYF. The CDR3 DNA is TGTGCCAGCAGCGATCAGGACATCTCTGGAGGAAACACCATATATTTT.

Ten or more counts support this clone. This sample also contains other DNA sequences that code for the same CDR3. The V call is TRBV27, the J call TRBJ2-6, with D unresolved. V lost 5 bases and J lost 0, with 5 bases in between. CDR1 MNHEY and CDR2 SMNVEV come from the germline V gene (reference sequence). This CDR3 region has 14 residues. The CDR3 is CASSPLSGANVLTF. DNA for the CDR3: TGTGCCAGCAGTCCCCTCTCTGGGGCCAACGTCCTGACTTTC.

The chain joins TRBV18 to TRBJ2-7, with D possibly matching TRBD1 (6 bases). Trimming left V 6 bases short and J 3 bases short, with 12 bases between. CDR3 length: 13 amino acids. Germline CDR1 and CDR2: KGHSH and LQKENI. The chain's CDR3 is CASSHGQLYEQYF. CDR3 nucleotide sequence: TGTGCCAGCTCCCACGGACAGCTCTACGAGCAGTACTTC.

This clone was detected once. The chain couples TRBV29-1 to TRBJ1-3, with TRBD1 as a possible D gene (5 bases). V lost 7 bases, J lost 15 bases, and 16 bases lay in between. Germline-derived CDR1 and CDR2 are SQVTM and ANQGSEA. This CDR3 is built from 10 residues. The CDR3 nucleotides are TGCAGCGCCATGCGGGACCGACCATATTTT. Amino acids: CSAMRDRPYF.

This rearrangement joins TRBV9 to TRBJ2-2, with 7 bases identical to TRBD1. J was trimmed by 4 bases and V by 4 bases; bases with no gene match: 10. This CDR3 is 16 amino acids long. CDR1 is SGDLS, CDR2 YYNGEE, per germline. In DNA, the CDR3 is TGTGCCAGCAGCAACAGGGGCGACCCGGGCACCGGGGAGCTGTTTTTT. As protein: CASSNRGDPGTGELFF.

The chain uses TRBV15 and TRBJ2-7, with 8 bases fitting TRBD1. Unmatched junction bases numbered 3, after V lost 4 bases and J lost 4 bases. Germline values: CDR1 LNHNV, CDR2 YYDKDF (reference sequence). This CDR3 spans 13 amino acids. This CDR3 is CATSTTGAYEQYF. The DNA of the CDR3 is TGTGCCACCAGCACGACAGGGGCGTACGAGCAGTACTTC.

The V call is TRBV28, the J call TRBJ1-5; 8 bases match TRBD1. Germline CDR1 is MDHEN and CDR2 is SYDVKM. This CDR3 is 15 amino acids long. The J segment lost 6 bases and the V segment lost 6 bases, leaving 10 bases of the junction unmatched. CDR3 nucleotide sequence: TGTGCCAGCAGGGGGGGACAGGCCGGGAGTCAGCCCCAGCATTTT. It encodes CASRGGQAGSQPQHF.

The chain links TRBV28 to TRBJ2-7, with 10 bases identical to TRBD2. CDR3 length equals 16 residues. J was trimmed by 1 base and V by 5 bases; bases with no gene match: 8. Germline lookup yields CDR1 MDHEN and CDR2 SYDVKM. The DNA of the CDR3 is TGTGCCAGCAGTCCCTATTCGGGACTAGCGTCCTACGAGCAGTACTTC. It translates to CASSPYSGLASYEQYF. The full variable domain, with the rest looked up from reference TRBV28 and TRBJ2-7, is DVKVTQSSRYLVKRTGEKVFLECVQDMDHENMFWYRQDPGLGLRLIYFSYDVKMKEKGDIPEGYSVSREKKERFSLILESASTNQTSMYLCASSPYSGLASYEQYFGPGTRLTVT.

The chain is built from TRBV19 and TRBJ1-1; D unresolved. Germline assignment: CDR1 LNHDA and CDR2 SQIVND (reference sequence). This CDR3 spans 13 amino acids. Trimming removed 1 base from V and 5 bases from J, with 8 bases in between. The CDR3 is CASSIGQTTEAFF. CDR3 nucleotide sequence: TGTGCCAGTAGTATAGGGCAGACTACTGAAGCTTTCTTT. Full variable domain (rest looked up from reference TRBV19 and TRBJ1-1): DGGITQSPKYLFRKEGQNVTLSCEQNLNHDAMYWYRQDPGQGLRLIYYSQIVNDFQKGDIAEGYSVSREKKESFPLTVTSAQKNPTAFYLCASSIGQTTEAFFGQGTRLTVV.

The rearrangement uses TRBV3-1 (or the pseudogene TRBV3-2) and TRBJ2-2, with 10 bases lining up with TRBD2. This CDR3 region has 16 residues. The V gene's germline CDR1 is LGHDT and CDR2 YNNKEL (reference sequence). Losses at the gene ends were 1 base for V and 6 bases for J; bases not matched to a gene: 5. The CDR3 loop reads CASSQVLLAGAGELFF. CDR3 DNA sequence: TGTGCCAGCAGCCAAGTTCTGCTAGCGGGAGCCGGGGAGCTGTTTTTT.

The V call is TRBV5-1, the J call TRBJ2-5, with 8 bases matching TRBD2. Germline loops: CDR1 SGHRS, CDR2 YFSETQ. The junction had 4 bases not matched to a gene; V was cut back by 6 bases and J by 3 bases. This CDR3 is built from 13 residues. CDR3 DNA sequence: TGCGCCAGCAACGCACTAGCGGAAGAGACCCAGTACTTC. Its translation is CASNALAEETQYF.

This clone was counted a single time. The chain employs TRBV2 and TRBJ1-2; D is unresolved. V lost 8 bases to trimming and J lost 6 bases, with 22 bases between them. The CDR3 spans 15 residues. Looked up from germline, CDR1 is SNHLY and CDR2 is FYNNEI. The chain's CDR3 is CASEHERAKPDGYTF. The DNA of the CDR3 is TGTGCCAGCGAGCATGAGAGAGCGAAACCGGATGGCTACACCTTC.

The chain is built from TRBV3-1 (or the pseudogene TRBV3-2) and TRBJ2-5, with D tentatively TRBD2 (6 bases). The CDR3 consists of 14 residues. V was clipped by 2 bases and J by 2 bases, with 9 bases between them. Germline V gene lookup returns CDR1 LGHDT and CDR2 YNNKEL (reference sequence). CDR3 sequence: CASSQPGGQETQYF. The DNA of the CDR3 is TGTGCCAGCAGCCAACCCGGGGGACAAGAGACCCAGTACTTC.

The V gene is TRBV28, the J gene TRBJ1-1, with TRBD1 as a possible D gene (5 bases). This CDR3 comprises 12 residues. Trimming removed 4 bases at V and 5 bases at J, with 8 bases between. Germline V lookup: CDR1 MDHEN, CDR2 SYDVKM. CDR3 in DNA: TGTGCCAGCAGTTACAGGATTACTGAAGCTTTCTTT. Its protein is CASSYRITEAFF.

This clone showed up just a few times. The chain has TRBV18 and TRBJ1-2; TRBD1 agrees at 7 bases. This CDR3 comprises 13 residues. From germline, CDR1 is KGHSH and CDR2 LQKENI. The ends lost 1 base at V and 11 bases at J; junction bases unmatched: 7. The CDR3 DNA reads TGTGCCAGCTCACCACAGGGGGCCCATGAGTACACCTTC. This gives the protein CASSPQGAHEYTF.

The gene calls are TRBV6-5 and TRBJ2-7; maybe TRBD2 (6 bases). Trimming left V 2 bases short and J 2 bases short, with 13 bases between. Germline values: CDR1 MNHEY, CDR2 SVGAGI. CDR3 size: 15 residues. The CDR3 nucleotides are TGTGCCAGCAGTTACCGGGGGTCGGCTACCTACGAGCAGTACTTC. Residues: CASSYRGSATYEQYF.

The chain joins TRBV30 to TRBJ1-1; 7 bases are shared with TRBD1. Germline V gives CDR1 GTSNPN, CDR2 SVGIG (reference sequence). After removal of 7 bases from V and 1 base from J, the junction contained 9 bases not matched to a gene. The CDR3 has 14 residues. CDR3 residues: CAYPGGQRNTEAFF. Written as DNA, the CDR3 is TGTGCCTACCCCGGGGGACAGAGGAACACTGAAGCTTTCTTT.

The chain has TRBV18 and TRBJ1-6; D unresolved. V dropped 4 bases and J dropped 14 bases, with 15 bases sitting between them. The CDR3 loop spans 13 amino acids. Germline CDR1 KGHSH, CDR2 LQKENI. The CDR3 loop reads CASSQSARESLHF. CDR3 coding DNA: TGTGCCAGCTCACAAAGCGCCCGGGAGTCCCTCCACTTT.

This clone has just one count. The gene calls are TRBV5-4 and TRBJ2-1; D possibly corresponds to TRBD2 (5 bases). The CDR3 length is 11 residues. The V gene lost 2 bases and the J gene lost 9 bases, with 6 bases spanning the gap. Per the germline V gene, CDR1 is SGHNT and CDR2 is YYREEE (reference sequence). CDR3 sequence: CASSLGSEQFF. The CDR3 DNA sequence: TGTGCCAGCAGCTTAGGGAGTGAGCAGTTCTTC.

The chain employs TRBV10-3 and TRBJ2-5; 11 bases align to TRBD2. Germline CDR1 is ENHRY and CDR2 is SYGVKD. CDR3 length: 16 residues. V shed 0 bases, J shed 2 bases, and the junction held 2 bases outside the gene matches. In DNA form, the CDR3 reads TGTGCCATCAGTGAGTCCCTAGCGGGGGGACAAGAGACCCAGTACTTC. This sequence encodes CAISESLAGGQETQYF.

In this sample, this clone turned up many times. The sample has other DNA sequences that encode this CDR3 too. This chain connects TRBV2 to TRBJ2-3; 7 positions match TRBD1. This CDR3 contains 15 residues. Germline V gives CDR1 SNHLY, CDR2 FYNNEI. After removal of 6 bases from V and 3 bases from J, the junction contained 9 bases not matched to a gene. The CDR3 DNA is TGTGCCAGCAGCGGTAGACAGGGTATTACAGATACGCAGTATTTT. It is translated as CASSGRQGITDTQYF.

This clone has only a few counts. V and J are TRBV2 and TRBJ1-1; D is unresolved. V shed 7 bases and J shed 2 bases, with 11 bases lying between them. CDR1 and CDR2 (germline): SNHLY, FYNNEI. The CDR3 has 13 residues. The CDR3 coding sequence is TGTGCCAGCATTTACAGCCCTAACACTGAAGCTTTCTTT. It codes for CASIYSPNTEAFF. The entire variable domain, with the rest obtained from reference TRBV2 and TRBJ1-1, is as follows: EPEVTQTPSHQVTQMGQEVILRCVPISNHLYFYWYRQILGQKVEFLVSFYNNEISEKSEIFDDQFSVERPDGSNFTLKIRSTKLEDSAMYFCASIYSPNTEAFFGQGTRLTVV.

This sequence joins TRBV19 and TRBJ1-4; D may be TRBD1 (5 bases). This CDR3 region has 13 residues. The germline V gene encodes CDR1 LNHDA and CDR2 SQIVND (reference sequence). Trimming removed 4 bases from V and 8 bases from J, with 11 bases in between. The chain's CDR3 is CASSSQGGEKLFF. The CDR3 coding sequence is TGTGCCAGTAGTAGCCAGGGAGGAGAAAAACTGTTTTTT.

V and J are TRBV9 and TRBJ1-6, with 9 bases fitting TRBD1. V lost 3 bases, J lost 10 bases, and 8 bases stayed unmatched. CDR1 SGDLS and CDR2 YYNGEE come from the germline V gene. The CDR3 contains 15 residues. CDR3 DNA sequence: TGTGCCAGCAGCGAGCCAGGACAGGGGAGCTCACCCCTCCACTTT. It is translated as CASSEPGQGSSPLHF.